This T cell receptor beta chain appears in the sequencing data of a study of OX40 agonist ivuxolimab in advanced cancers. Study in general: Patients were infused with ivuxolimab every 2 weeks at 0.01 to 10 mg/kg.

The CDR3 contains 14 residues. CDR1 is SGHAT, CDR2 FQNNGV, per germline. The V end lost 1 base, the J end lost 6 bases, and 12 bases lay between the germline ends. General study results and limits: Averaged across samples, CD8+ T cells carried more expanded clones than CD4+ did.

Some clones are missing from TCRdb's copy, which holds only in-frame ones; the method was immunoSEQ multiplex PCR. Of around 80,000 clones in the sample, about 88% are singletons; the top ten hold over 0.75%. About this clone: Its target is unknown.

The sequenced sample was CD4+ or CD8+ T cells sorted from blood, obtained in a trial of the OX40 agonist ivuxolimab. The origin of this receptor is an adult with an advanced solid tumor such as melanoma, head and neck, liver or kidney cancer. The V and J genes are TRBV11-2 and TRBJ1-1; D remains ambiguous. CDR3 in amino acids: CASSLATRSPEAFF. Here the CDR3 DNA reads TGTGCCAGCAGCTTAGCCACCCGGAGCCCTGAAGCTTTCTTT.